The source of this T cell receptor (beta chain) is a study of cytomegalovirus exposure and HLA in healthy donors. Looking at the study overall: Genotyping of 430 or so donors showed that over 65% belonged to the Caucasian-associated ancestry cluster. Overall study findings and caveats: The study labeled around 160 TCR beta chains cytomegalovirus-associated.

Notes on this clone: The antigen remains unidentified.

This CDR3 has 16 amino acids. With 6 bases clipped from V and 7 bases from J, the junction kept 12 bases outside the gene matches. CDR1 and CDR2 (germline): LNHDA, SQIVND (reference sequence). 13 Jbeta primers and 60 Vbeta primers were used for the PCR. Clones were read by immunoSEQ multiplex PCR, and TCRdb kept only the in-frame ones, dropping some. The table includes 75,000 to 95,000 clones, about 66% detected once. The TCR originated in a woman in her forties or fifties in good health and CMV-seropositive. Specimen: PBMCs. The chain uses TRBV19 and TRBJ1-5, with 10 bases aligning to TRBD1. The CDR3 sequence is CASRLAGQGFNQPQHF. Written as DNA, the CDR3 is TGTGCCAGTAGACTCGCGGGACAGGGGTTTAACCAGCCCCAGCATTTT.